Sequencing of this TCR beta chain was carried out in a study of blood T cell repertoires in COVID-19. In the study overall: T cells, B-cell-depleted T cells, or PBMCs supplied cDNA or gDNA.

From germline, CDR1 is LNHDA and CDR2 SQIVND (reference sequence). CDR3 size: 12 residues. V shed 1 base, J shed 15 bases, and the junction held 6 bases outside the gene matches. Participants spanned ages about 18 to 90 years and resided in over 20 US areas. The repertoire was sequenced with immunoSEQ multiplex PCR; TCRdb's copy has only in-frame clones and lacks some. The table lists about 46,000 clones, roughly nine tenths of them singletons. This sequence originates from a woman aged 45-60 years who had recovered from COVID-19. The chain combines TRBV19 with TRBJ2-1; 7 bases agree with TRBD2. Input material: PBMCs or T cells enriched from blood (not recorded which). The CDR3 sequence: CASSIGLAWLFF. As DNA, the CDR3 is TGTGCCAGTAGTATAGGACTAGCTTGGTTGTTCTTC.